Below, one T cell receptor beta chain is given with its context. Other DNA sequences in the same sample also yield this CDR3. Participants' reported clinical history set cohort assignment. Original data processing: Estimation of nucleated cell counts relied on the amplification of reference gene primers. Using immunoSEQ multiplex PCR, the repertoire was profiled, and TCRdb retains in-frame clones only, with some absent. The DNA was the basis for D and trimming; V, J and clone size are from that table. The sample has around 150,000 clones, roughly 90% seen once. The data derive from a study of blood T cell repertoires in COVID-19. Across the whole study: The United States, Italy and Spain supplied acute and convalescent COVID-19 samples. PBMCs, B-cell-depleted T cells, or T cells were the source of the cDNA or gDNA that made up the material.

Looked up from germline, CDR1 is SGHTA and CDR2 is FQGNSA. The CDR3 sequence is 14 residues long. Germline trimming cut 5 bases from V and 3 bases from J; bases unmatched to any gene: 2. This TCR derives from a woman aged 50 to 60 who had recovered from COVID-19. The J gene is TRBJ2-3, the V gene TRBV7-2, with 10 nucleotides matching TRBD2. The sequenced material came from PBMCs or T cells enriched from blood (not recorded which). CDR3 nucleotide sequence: TGTGCCAGCAGCCCGACTAGCGGGACAGATACGCAGTATTTT. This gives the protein CASSPTSGTDTQYF.